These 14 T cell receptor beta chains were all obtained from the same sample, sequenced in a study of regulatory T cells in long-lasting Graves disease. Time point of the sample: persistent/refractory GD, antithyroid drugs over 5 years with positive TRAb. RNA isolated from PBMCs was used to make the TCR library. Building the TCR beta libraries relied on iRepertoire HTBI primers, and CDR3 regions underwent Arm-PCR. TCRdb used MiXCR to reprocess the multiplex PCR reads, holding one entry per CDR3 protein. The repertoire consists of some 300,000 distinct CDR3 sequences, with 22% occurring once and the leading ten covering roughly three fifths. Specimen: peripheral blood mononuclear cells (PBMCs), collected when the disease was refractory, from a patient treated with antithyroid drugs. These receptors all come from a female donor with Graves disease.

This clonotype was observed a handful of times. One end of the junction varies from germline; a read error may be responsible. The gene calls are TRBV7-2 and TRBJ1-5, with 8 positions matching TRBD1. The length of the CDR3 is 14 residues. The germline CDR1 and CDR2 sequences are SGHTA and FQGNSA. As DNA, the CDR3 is TGTGCCAGCAGTTCCGGACAGGGCAATCAGCTCCAGCATTTT. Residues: CASSSGQGNQLQHF.

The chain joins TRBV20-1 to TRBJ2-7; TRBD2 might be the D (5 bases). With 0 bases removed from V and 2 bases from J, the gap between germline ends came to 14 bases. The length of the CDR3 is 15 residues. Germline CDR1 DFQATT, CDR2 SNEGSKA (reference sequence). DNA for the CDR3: TGCAGTGCTAGAGATCACGGGAAAAGTACCTACGAGCAGTACTTC. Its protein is CSARDHGKSTYEQYF.

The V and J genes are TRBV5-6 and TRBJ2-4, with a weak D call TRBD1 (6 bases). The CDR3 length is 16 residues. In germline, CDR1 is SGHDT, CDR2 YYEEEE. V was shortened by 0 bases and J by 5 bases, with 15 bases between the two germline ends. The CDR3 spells CASSLVWDTQENIQYF. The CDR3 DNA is TGTGCCAGCAGCTTGGTTTGGGACACGCAAGAAAACATTCAGTACTTC.

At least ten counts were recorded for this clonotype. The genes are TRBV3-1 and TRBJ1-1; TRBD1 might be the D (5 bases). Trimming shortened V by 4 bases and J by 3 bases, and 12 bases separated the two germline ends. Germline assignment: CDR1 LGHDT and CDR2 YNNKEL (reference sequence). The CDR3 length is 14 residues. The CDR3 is CASSPGSKYTEAFF. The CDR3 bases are TGTGCCAGCAGCCCAGGGTCTAAGTACACTGAAGCTTTCTTT.

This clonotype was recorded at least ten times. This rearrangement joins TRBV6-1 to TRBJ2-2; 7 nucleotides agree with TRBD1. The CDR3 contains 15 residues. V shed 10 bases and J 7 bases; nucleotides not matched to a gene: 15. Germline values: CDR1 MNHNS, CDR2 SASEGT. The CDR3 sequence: CATYPDRANGGELFF. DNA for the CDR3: TGTGCCACCTACCCTGACAGGGCTAATGGCGGGGAGCTGTTTTTT.

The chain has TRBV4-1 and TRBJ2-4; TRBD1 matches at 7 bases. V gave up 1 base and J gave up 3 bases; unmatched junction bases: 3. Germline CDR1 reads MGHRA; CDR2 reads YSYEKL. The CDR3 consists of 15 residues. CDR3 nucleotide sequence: TGCGCCAGCAGCCAAGGGGGACAGAGCAAAAACATTCAGTACTTC. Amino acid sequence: CASSQGGQSKNIQYF.

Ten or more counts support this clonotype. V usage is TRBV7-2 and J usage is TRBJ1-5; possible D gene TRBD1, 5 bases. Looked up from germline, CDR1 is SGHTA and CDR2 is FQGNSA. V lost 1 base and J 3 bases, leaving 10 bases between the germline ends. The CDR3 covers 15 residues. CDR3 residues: CASSLGRGHNQPQHF. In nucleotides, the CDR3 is TGTGCCAGCAGCTTAGGGAGGGGCCACAATCAGCCCCAGCATTTT. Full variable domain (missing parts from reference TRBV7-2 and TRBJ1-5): GAGVSQSPSNKVTEKGKDVELRCDPISGHTALYWYRQSLGQGLEFLIYFQGNSAPDKSGLPSDRFSAERTGGSVSTLTIQRTQQEDSAVYLCASSLGRGHNQPQHFGDGTRLSIL.

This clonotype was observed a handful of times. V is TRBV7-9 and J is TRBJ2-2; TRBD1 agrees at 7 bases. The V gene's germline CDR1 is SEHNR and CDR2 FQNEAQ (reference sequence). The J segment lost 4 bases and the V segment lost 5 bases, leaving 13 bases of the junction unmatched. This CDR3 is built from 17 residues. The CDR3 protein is CASSRPTGDIITGELFF. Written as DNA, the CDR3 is TGTGCCAGCAGCCGTCCAACAGGGGACATAATCACCGGGGAGCTGTTTTTT. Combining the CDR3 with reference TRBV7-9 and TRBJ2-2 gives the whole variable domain DTGVSQNPRHKITKRGQNVTFRCDPISEHNRLYWYRQTLGQGPEFLTYFQNEAQLEKSRLLSDRFSAERPKGSFSTLEIQRTEQGDSAMYLCASSRPTGDIITGELFFGEGSRLTVL.

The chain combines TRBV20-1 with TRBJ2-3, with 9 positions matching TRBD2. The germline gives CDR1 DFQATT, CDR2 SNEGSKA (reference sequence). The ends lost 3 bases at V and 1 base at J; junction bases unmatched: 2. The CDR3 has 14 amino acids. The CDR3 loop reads CSASGLARTDTQYF. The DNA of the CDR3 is TGCAGTGCTAGCGGACTAGCGCGCACAGATACGCAGTATTTT.

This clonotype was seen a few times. CDR3 nucleotide sequence: TGTGCCAGCAGCTTAGAGGAGGAACAGCCCCAGCATTTT. Residues: CASSLEEEQPQHF. The V and J genes are TRBV11-2 and TRBJ1-5, with D unresolved. Germline CDR1 is SGHAT and CDR2 is FQNNGV. Trimming shortened V by 0 bases and J by 7 bases, and 7 bases separated the two germline ends. The CDR3 consists of 13 residues.

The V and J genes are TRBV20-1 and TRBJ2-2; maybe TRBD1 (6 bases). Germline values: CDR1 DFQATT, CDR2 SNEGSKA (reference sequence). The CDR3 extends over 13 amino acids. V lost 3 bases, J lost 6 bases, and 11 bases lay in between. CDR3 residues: CSARGHPSGELFF. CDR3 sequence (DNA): TGCAGTGCTAGGGGACACCCGTCCGGGGAGCTGTTTTTT.

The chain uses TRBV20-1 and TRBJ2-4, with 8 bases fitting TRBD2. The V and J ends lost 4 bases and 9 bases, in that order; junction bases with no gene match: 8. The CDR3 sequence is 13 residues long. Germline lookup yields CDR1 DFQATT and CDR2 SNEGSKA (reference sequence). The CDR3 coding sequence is TGCAGTGCTAAAGCGGGAGATGGAACCATTCAGTACTTC. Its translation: CSAKAGDGTIQYF.

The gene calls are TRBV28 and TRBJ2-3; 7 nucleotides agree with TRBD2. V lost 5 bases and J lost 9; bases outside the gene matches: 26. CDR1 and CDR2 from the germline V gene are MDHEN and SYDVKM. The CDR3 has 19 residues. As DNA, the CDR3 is TGTGCCAGCAGTGATGATTGGGGTAGCGGGCCAACGCCTGGCGGGACGCAGTATTTT. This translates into CASSDDWGSGPTPGGTQYF.

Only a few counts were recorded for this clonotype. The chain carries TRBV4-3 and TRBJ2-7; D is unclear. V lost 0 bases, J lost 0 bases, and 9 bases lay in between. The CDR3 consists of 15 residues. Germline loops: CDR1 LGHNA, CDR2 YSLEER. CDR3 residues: CASSQESFSSYEQYF. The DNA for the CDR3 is TGCGCCAGCAGCCAAGAGAGCTTCTCCTCCTACGAGCAGTACTTC.